Listed here are 15 T cell receptor beta chains from one sample, sequenced in a study of blood T cell repertoires in COVID-19. Assay used: immunoSEQ multiplex PCR; TCRdb lists only in-frame clones, some missing. The sample consists of around 200,000 clones, approximately 78% of them appearing once. The specimen sequenced was peripheral blood. These receptors originate from a woman older than 75 with active or convalescent COVID-19.

The chain links TRBV4-2 to TRBJ2-1; 9 bases fit TRBD2. CDR3 length equals 16 residues. CDR1 and CDR2 from the germline V gene are LGHNA and YNFKEQ. The trim removed 4 bases at V and 5 bases at J, leaving 9 bases unmatched. This CDR3 is CASSLRERGANNEQFF. CDR3 nucleotide sequence: TGTGCCAGCAGCCTTAGGGAGCGGGGGGCCAACAATGAGCAGTTCTTC.

The rearrangement links TRBV12-3 or TRBV12-4 to TRBJ1-2; 9 positions agree with TRBD1. This CDR3 spans 12 amino acids. V shed 7 bases and J 7 bases; nucleotides not matched to a gene: 4. The DNA for the CDR3 is TGTGCCAGCAACAGGGGGCTCGGTGGCTACACCTTC. This translates into CASNRGLGGYTF.

The chain has TRBV19 and TRBJ1-2, with 7 bases lining up with TRBD1. There are 13 residues in the CDR3. The trim removed 9 bases at V and 4 bases at J, leaving 8 bases unmatched. Germline CDR1 reads LNHDA; CDR2 reads SQIVND (reference sequence). CDR3: CASSVAGGYGYTF. CDR3 in DNA: TGTGCCAGCTCAGTGGCAGGGGGCTATGGCTACACCTTC.

The rearrangement links TRBV18 to TRBJ1-2, with TRBD1 as a possible D gene (6 bases). This CDR3 contains 13 residues. V lost 1 base to trimming and J lost 3 bases, with 6 bases between them. The germline gives CDR1 KGHSH, CDR2 LQKENI. The CDR3 DNA sequence: TGTGCCAGCTCACCACGGACAGACTATGGCTACACCTTC. Encoded protein: CASSPRTDYGYTF.

The J gene is TRBJ1-2, the V gene TRBV11-2; no clear D. CDR3 length: 12 residues. V lost 4 bases and J lost 4, with 7 bases in between. Germline V gene lookup returns CDR1 SGHAT and CDR2 FQNNGV. The CDR3 nucleotides read TGTGCCAGCAGCTCTGACACCTATGGCTACACCTTC. Its translation: CASSSDTYGYTF.

This clone was detected a few times. Here the CDR3 reads CASSFKDRDYGYTF. CDR3 DNA: TGCGCCAGCAGCTTCAAGGACAGGGACTATGGCTACACCTTC. The genes are TRBV5-1 and TRBJ1-2, with 8 bases that match TRBD1. The CDR3 contains 14 residues. The trim removed 2 bases at V and 3 bases at J, leaving 3 bases unmatched. From germline, CDR1 is SGHRS and CDR2 YFSETQ.

In DNA form, the CDR3 reads TGTGCCAGCAGTGATGCGGCGGGGGGGCCGAGGGAGACCCAGTACTTC. Encoded protein: CASSDAAGGPRETQYF. This chain links TRBV6-1 with TRBJ2-5; 9 bases align to TRBD2. In germline, CDR1 is MNHNS, CDR2 SASEGT. The V gene end was trimmed by 3 bases and the J gene end by 5 bases; junction bases not matched to a gene: 10. The CDR3 loop spans 16 amino acids.

J is TRBJ2-7 and V is TRBV6-2 or TRBV6-3; 7 bases agree with TRBD1. From germline, CDR1 is MNHEY and CDR2 SVGEGT. The CDR3 is 14 amino acids. V trimming: 5 bases; J trimming: 4 bases; junction bases outside the gene matches: 8. The CDR3 loop reads CASSPLGTDYEQYF. The CDR3 DNA is TGTGCCAGCAGTCCCCTCGGGACAGATTACGAGCAGTACTTC.

The rearrangement joins TRBV21-1 to TRBJ1-5. TRBV21-1 is a listed pseudogene. The CDR3 spans 14 residues. CDR3 amino acids: CASRLPGANQPQHF. For the CDR3, the DNA is TGTGCCAGCAGGTTACCGGGAGCCAATCAGCCCCAGCATTTT.

The chain recombines TRBV10-3 with TRBJ1-5, with D perhaps matching TRBD1 (5 bases). CDR1 and CDR2 from the germline V gene are ENHRY and SYGVKD. The CDR3 consists of 13 residues. Deletions cut 4 bases from V and 4 bases from J, with 8 bases between. The CDR3 region has the DNA TGTGCCATCAGTGGGGGGGGGAATCAGCCCCAGCATTTT. Residues: CAISGGGNQPQHF.

The chain links TRBV4-1 to TRBJ2-3; 10 bases line up with TRBD2. The CDR3 is 15 amino acids. The V gene's germline CDR1 is MGHRA and CDR2 YSYEKL. Losses at the gene ends were 6 bases for V and 6 bases for J; bases not matched to a gene: 9. CDR3 protein: CASSRALGLADTQYF. The CDR3 bases are TGCGCCAGCAGTCGAGCTTTGGGACTAGCGGATACGCAGTATTTT.

V is TRBV28 and J is TRBJ1-4; 8 nucleotides line up with TRBD1. Trimming took 6 bases from V and 8 from J; bases not matched to a gene: 14. The CDR3 runs to 16 residues. Germline V CDR1 and CDR2: MDHEN, SYDVKM. CDR3 residues: CASSPDRGRRGEKLFF. Here the CDR3 DNA reads TGTGCCAGCAGCCCTGACAGGGGAAGGAGGGGAGAAAAACTGTTTTTT.

This clone was counted ten times or more. DNA of the CDR3: TGTGCCAGCAGCTTAGCGGTCAGGGAGCAGTACTTC. This translates into CASSLAVREQYF. V gene TRBV5-6 combines with J gene TRBJ2-7; TRBD2 might be the D (5 bases). With 2 bases removed from V and 7 bases from J, the gap between germline ends came to 10 bases. Looked up from germline, CDR1 is SGHDT and CDR2 is YYEEEE. The CDR3 is made up of 12 amino acids.

The chain combines TRBV3-1 (or the pseudogene TRBV3-2) with TRBJ2-1; D may be TRBD2 (6 bases). The V end lost 1 base, the J end lost 6 bases, and 16 bases lay between the germline ends. Per germline, CDR1 LGHDT and CDR2 YNNKEL (reference sequence). This CDR3 is built from 16 residues. The CDR3, as DNA: TGTGCCAGCAGCCAAGGGCTCCCCGGGGGACTCAATGAGCAGTTCTTC. Protein product: CASSQGLPGGLNEQFF.

The J gene is TRBJ2-7, the V gene TRBV6-5, with 8 bases that match TRBD1. The V and J ends lost 2 bases and 4 bases, in that order; junction bases with no gene match: 4. CDR1 MNHEY and CDR2 SVGAGI come from the germline V gene. The CDR3 covers 14 residues. The CDR3 DNA is TGTGCCAGCAGTTACGTGGACAGGGAATACGAGCAGTACTTC. This gives the protein CASSYVDREYEQYF.